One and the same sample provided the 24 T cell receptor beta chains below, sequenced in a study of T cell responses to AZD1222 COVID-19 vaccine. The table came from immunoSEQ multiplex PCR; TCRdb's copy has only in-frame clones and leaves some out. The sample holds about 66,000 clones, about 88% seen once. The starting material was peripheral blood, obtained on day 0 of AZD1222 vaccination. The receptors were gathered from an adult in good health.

CDR3 sequence (DNA): TGTGCCAGCAGCCAAGGGGACGGGGCCTCCTATGGCTACACCTTC. Its translation: CASSQGDGASYGYTF. V is TRBV3-1 (or the pseudogene TRBV3-2) and J is TRBJ1-2; the D gene is possibly TRBD1 (5 bases). The CDR3 sequence is 15 residues long. Trimming removed 1 base at V and 4 bases at J, with 13 bases between. Looked up from germline, CDR1 is LGHDT and CDR2 is YNNKEL (reference sequence).

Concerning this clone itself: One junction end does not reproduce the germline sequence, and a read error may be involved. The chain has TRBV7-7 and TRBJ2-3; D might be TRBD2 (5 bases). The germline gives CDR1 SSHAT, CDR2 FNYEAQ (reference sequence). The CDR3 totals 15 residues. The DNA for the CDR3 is TGTGCTAGCAGCTTAGGGAACGACTACACAGATACGCAGTATTTT. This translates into CASSLGNDYTDTQYF.

The CDR3 region is CASSPSQGNSNEQFF. CDR3 DNA sequence: TGCGCCAGCAGCCCTTCTCAAGGCAATAGTAATGAGCAGTTCTTC. The chain combines TRBV4-1 with TRBJ2-1; D unresolved. Looked up from germline, CDR1 is MGHRA and CDR2 is YSYEKL. V was clipped by 4 bases and J by 7 bases, with 17 bases between them. CDR3 length: 15 amino acids.

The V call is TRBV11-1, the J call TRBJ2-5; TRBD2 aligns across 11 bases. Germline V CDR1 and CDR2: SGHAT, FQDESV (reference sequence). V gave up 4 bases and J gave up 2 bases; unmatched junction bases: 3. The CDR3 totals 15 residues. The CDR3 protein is CASSSLAGAQETQYF. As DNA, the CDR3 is TGTGCCAGCAGCTCACTAGCGGGGGCTCAAGAGACCCAGTACTTC.

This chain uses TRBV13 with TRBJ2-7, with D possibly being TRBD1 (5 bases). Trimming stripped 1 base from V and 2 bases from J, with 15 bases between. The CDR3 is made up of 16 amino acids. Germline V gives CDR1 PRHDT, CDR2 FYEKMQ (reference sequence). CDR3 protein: CASSLVPSDKAYEQYF. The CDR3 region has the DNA TGTGCCAGCAGCTTAGTTCCCTCGGACAAAGCCTACGAGCAGTACTTC.

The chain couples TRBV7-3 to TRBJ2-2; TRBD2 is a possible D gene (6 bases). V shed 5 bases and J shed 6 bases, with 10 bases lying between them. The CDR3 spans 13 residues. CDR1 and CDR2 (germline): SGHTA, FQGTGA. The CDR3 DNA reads TGTGCCAGCAGCCCCCTAGCGCCCGGGGAGCTGTTTTTT. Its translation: CASSPLAPGELFF.

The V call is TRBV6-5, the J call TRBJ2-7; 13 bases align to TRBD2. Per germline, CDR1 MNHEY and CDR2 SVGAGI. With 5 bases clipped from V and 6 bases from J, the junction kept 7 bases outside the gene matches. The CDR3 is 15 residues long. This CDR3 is CASSLEGLAGSEQYF. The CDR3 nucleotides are TGTGCCAGCAGTCTAGAGGGACTAGCGGGATCCGAGCAGTACTTC.

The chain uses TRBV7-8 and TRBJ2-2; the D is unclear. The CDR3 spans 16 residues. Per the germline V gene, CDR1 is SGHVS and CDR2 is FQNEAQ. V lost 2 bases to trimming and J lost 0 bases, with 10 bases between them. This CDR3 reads CASSLLDYTNTGELFF. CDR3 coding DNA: TGTGCCAGCAGCTTACTGGATTACACGAACACCGGGGAGCTGTTTTTT. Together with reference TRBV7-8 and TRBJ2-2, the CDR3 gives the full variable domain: GAGVSQSPRYKVAKRGQDVALRCDPISGHVSLFWYQQALGQGPEFLTYFQNEAQLDKSGLPSDRFFAERPEGSVSTLKIQRTQQEDSAVYLCASSLLDYTNTGELFFGEGSRLTVL.

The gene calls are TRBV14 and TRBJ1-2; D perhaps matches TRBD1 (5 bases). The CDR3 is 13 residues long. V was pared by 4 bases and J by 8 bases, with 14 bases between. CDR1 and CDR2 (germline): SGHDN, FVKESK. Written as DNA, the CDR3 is TGTGCCAGCAGCCGATCAGGGTGGCAGGGCTACACCTTC. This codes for CASSRSGWQGYTF.

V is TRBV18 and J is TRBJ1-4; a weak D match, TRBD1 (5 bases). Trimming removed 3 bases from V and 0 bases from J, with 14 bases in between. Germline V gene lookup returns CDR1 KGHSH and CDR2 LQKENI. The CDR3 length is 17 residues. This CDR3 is CASSPGATRATNEKLFF. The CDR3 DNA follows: TGTGCCAGCTCACCCGGGGCCACCAGGGCAACTAATGAAAAACTGTTTTTT.

CDR3 sequence reads: CASSRLRGGYEQYF. In DNA form, the CDR3 reads TGTGCCAGCAGTCGCCTCAGGGGGGGCTACGAGCAGTACTTC. This rearrangement joins TRBV7-9 to TRBJ2-7; D is perhaps TRBD1 or TRBD2 (7 bases each). Per the germline V gene, CDR1 is SEHNR and CDR2 is FQNEAQ (reference sequence). The CDR3 contains 14 residues. The V gene lost 6 bases and the J gene lost 3 bases, with 15 bases spanning the gap.

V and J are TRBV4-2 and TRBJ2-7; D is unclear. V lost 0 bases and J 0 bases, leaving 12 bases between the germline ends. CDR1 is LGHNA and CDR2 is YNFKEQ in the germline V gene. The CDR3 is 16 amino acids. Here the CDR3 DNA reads TGTGCCAGCAGCCAAGAAGGTGGTGAGAGCTCCTACGAGCAGTACTTC. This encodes CASSQEGGESSYEQYF.

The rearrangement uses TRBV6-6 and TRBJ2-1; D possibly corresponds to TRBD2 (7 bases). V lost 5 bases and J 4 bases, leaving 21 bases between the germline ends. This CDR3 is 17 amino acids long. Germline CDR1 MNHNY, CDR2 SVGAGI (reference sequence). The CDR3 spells CASSPGGGGGEYNEQFF. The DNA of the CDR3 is TGTGCCAGCAGTCCTGGTGGGGGCGGGGGTGAATACAATGAGCAGTTCTTC.

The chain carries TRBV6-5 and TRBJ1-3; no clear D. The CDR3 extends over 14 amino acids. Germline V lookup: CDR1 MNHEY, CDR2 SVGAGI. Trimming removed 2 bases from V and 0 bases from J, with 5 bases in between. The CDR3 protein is CASSYDPSGNTIYF. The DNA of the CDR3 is TGTGCCAGCAGTTACGATCCCTCTGGAAACACCATATATTTT.

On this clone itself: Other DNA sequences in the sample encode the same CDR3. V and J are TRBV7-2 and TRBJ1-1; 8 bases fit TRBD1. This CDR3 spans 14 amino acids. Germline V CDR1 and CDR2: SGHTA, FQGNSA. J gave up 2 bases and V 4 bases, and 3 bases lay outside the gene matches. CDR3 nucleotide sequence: TGTGCCAGCAGCTCAGGACAGGGCAACACTGAAGCTTTCTTT. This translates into CASSSGQGNTEAFF.

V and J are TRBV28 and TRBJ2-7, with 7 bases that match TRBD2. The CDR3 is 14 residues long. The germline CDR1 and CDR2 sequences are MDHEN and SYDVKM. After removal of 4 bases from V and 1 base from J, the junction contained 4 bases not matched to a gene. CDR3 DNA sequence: TGTGCCAGCAGTTCCCACGGGAGGTCCTACGAGCAGTACTTC. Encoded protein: CASSSHGRSYEQYF.

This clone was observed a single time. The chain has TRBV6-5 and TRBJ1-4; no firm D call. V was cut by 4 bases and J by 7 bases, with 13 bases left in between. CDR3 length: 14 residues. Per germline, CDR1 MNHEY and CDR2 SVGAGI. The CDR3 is CASSWTGWGEKLFF. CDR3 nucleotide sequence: TGTGCCAGCAGTTGGACTGGTTGGGGTGAAAAACTGTTTTTT.

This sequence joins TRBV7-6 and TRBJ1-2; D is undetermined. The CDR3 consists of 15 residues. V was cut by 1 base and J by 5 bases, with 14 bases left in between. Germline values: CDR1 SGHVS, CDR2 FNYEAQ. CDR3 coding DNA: TGTGCCAGCAGCTTAGGCTTGGGCTCATCATATGGCTACACCTTC. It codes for CASSLGLGSSYGYTF.

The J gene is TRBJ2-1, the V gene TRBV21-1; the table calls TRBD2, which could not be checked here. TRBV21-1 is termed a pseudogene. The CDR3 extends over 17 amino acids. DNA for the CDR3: TGTGCCAGCAGCAATCAATGGCCTAGCGGGAGGTACAATGAGCAGTTCTTC. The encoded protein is CASSNQWPSGRYNEQFF.

The DNA for the CDR3 is TGTGCCAGCAGCTTAGCGTCGCTAGCGGGAGGTACCGGGGAGCTGTTTTTT. Encoded protein: CASSLASLAGGTGELFF. V and J are TRBV7-2 and TRBJ2-2; TRBD2 matches at 11 bases. Losses at the gene ends were 0 bases for V and 5 bases for J; bases not matched to a gene: 5. This CDR3 is 17 amino acids long. Looked up from germline, CDR1 is SGHTA and CDR2 is FQGNSA.

Written as DNA, the CDR3 is TGTGCCAGCATCCCCTCAACGACAGGGCTGATCGAGCAGTACTTC. This encodes CASIPSTTGLIEQYF. This sequence joins TRBV6-2 or TRBV6-3 and TRBJ2-7, with 7 nucleotides matching TRBD1. Trimming cost V 7 bases and J 6 bases; bases outside gene matches: 15. The CDR3 is made up of 15 amino acids. The germline gives CDR1 MNHEY, CDR2 SVGEGT.

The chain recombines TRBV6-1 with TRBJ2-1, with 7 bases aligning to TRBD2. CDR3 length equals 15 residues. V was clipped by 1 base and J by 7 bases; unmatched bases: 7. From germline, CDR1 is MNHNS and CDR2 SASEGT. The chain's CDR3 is CASSEGASGTNEQFF. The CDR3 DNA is TGTGCCAGCAGTGAAGGGGCTAGCGGTACGAATGAGCAGTTCTTC.

CDR3 loop: CASSEEAANYGYTF. The CDR3 nucleotides are TGTGCCAGCAGTGAAGAGGCAGCTAACTATGGCTACACCTTC. The chain employs TRBV2 and TRBJ1-2; no clear D. The V and J ends lost 1 base and 0 bases respectively, with 6 bases between them. This CDR3 is 14 amino acids long. Germline V lookup: CDR1 SNHLY, CDR2 FYNNEI.

CDR3 amino acids: CASSPGRTVSGNTIYF. The CDR3 DNA follows: TGTGCCAGCTCACCCGGCCGGACGGTCTCTGGAAACACCATATATTTT. The chain links TRBV18 to TRBJ1-3; no definite D call. The CDR3 covers 16 residues. Germline values: CDR1 KGHSH, CDR2 LQKENI. V gave up 3 bases and J gave up 0 bases, with 12 bases separating them.